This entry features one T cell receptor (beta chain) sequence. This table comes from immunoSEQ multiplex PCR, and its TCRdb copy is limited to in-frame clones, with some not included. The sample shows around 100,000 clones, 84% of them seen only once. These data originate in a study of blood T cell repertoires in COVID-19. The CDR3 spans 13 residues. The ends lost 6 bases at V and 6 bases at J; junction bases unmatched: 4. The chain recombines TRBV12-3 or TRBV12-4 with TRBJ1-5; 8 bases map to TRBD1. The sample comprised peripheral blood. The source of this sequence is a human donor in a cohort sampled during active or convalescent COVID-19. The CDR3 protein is CASSGQGGQPQHF. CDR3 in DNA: TGTGCCAGCAGCGGACAGGGAGGTCAGCCCCAGCATTTT.